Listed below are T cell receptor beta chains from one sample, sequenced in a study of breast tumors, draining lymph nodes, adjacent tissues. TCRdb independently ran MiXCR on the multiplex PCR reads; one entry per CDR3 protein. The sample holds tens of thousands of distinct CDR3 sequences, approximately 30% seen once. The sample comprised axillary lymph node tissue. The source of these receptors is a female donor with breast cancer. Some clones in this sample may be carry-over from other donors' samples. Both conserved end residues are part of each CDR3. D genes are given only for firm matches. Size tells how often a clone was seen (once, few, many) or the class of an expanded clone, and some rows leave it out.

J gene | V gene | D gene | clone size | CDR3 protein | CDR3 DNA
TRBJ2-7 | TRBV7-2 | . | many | CASSFQVGGEQYF | TGTGCCAGCAGCTTTCAAGTAGGAGGCGAGCAGTACTTC
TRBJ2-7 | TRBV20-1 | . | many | CSARDQVEQYF | TGCAGTGCTAGAGATCAGGTCGAGCAGTACTTC
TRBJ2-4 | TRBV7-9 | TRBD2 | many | CASSRVSGGGDIQYF | TGTGCCAGCAGCCGCGTCTCGGGGGGAGGGGACATTCAGTACTTC
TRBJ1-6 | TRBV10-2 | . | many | CASSGDTNSPLHF | TGCGCCAGCAGTGGCGACACAAATTCACCCCTCCACTTT
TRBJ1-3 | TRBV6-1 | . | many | CASSEGVVQLPSSGNTIYF | TGTGCCAGCAGTGAAGGGGTTGTACAGTTACCGAGCTCTGGAAACACCATATATTTT
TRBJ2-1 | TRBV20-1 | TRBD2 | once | CSADPISGTTSLSYNEQFF | TGCAGTGCTGACCCCATCTCCGGGACTACTTCCCTCTCCTACAATGAGCAGTTCTTC
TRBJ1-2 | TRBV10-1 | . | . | CARREATRENYGYTF | TGCGCCAGGAGGGAAGCCACAAGGGAAAACTATGGCTACACCTTC
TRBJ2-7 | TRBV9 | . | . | CASSSGPGSYDQYF | TGTGCCAGCAGCTCGGGTCCAGGGAGCTACGATCAGTACTTC
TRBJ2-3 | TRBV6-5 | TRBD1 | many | CASSYGTGYSTDTQYF | TGTGCCAGCAGTTACGGGACAGGGTATAGCACAGATACGCAGTATTTT
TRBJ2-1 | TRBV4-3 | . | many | CASSQDSVNEQFF | TGCGCCAGCAGCCAAGACTCGGTGAATGAGCAGTTCTTC
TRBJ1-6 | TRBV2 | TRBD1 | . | CASSDGTGNSPLHF | TGTGCCAGCAGTGATGGGACAGGGAATTCACCCCTCCACTTT
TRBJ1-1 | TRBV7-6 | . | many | CASSSGAGNTEAFF | TGTGCCAGCAGTTCGGGGGCCGGTAACACTGAAGCTTTCTTT
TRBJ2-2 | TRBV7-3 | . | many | CASSFAGSTGELFF | TGTGCCAGCAGCTTCGCAGGGTCAACCGGGGAGCTGTTTTTT
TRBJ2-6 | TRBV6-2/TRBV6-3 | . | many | CASKRGAGANVLTF | TGTGCCAGCAAAAGGGGTGCGGGGGCCAACGTCCTGACTTTC
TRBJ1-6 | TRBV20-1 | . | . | CSASDGKGYLGNSPLHF | TGCAGTGCTAGTGACGGGAAGGGGTATTTGGGGAATTCACCCCTCCACTTT
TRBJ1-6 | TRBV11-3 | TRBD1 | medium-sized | CASSLGTVNSPLHF | TGTGCCAGCAGCTTGGGGACAGTGAATTCACCCCTCCACTTT
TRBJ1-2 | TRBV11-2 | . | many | CASSLIWAGALLNGYTF | TGTGCCAGCAGCTTAATTTGGGCGGGGGCCCTCCTAAACGGCTACACCTTC
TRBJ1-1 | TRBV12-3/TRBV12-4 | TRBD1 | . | CASSRRTGPMNTEAFF | TGTGCCAGCAGTCGTAGGACAGGGCCAATGAACACTGAAGCTTTCTTT
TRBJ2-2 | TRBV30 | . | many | CAWRPQTARSRGAVF | TGTGCCTGGAGGCCCCAGACGGCCAGGTCGCGGGGAGCTGTTTTT
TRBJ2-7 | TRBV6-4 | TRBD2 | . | CASSPFMGTSYYEQYF | TGTGCCAGCAGTCCGTTCATGGGGACTAGTTACTACGAGCAGTACTTC
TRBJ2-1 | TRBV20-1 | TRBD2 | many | CSARDLTGEGPYNEQFF | TGCAGTGCTAGAGATCTCACGGGGGAGGGGCCCTACAATGAGCAGTTCTTC
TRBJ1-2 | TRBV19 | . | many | CASTQTGEFYGYTF | TGTGCCAGTACTCAGACAGGAGAGTTCTATGGCTACACCTTC
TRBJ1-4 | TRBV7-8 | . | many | CASSQTNDRRGEKLFF | TGTGCCAGCAGCCAAACTAATGACCGGCGAGGTGAAAAACTGTTTTTT
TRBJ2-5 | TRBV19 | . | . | CASSFGPSATQKETQSF | TGTGCCAGTAGTTTCGGCCCCTCCGCGACACAGAAAGAGACCCAGTCCTTC
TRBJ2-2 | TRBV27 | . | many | CASSPTGGTGELFF | TGTGCCAGCTCCCCGACCGGGGGCACCGGGGAGCTGTTTTTT
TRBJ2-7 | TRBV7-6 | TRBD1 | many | CASSSRQGASYEQYF | TGTGCCAGCAGCTCAAGACAGGGAGCCTCCTACGAGCAGTACTTC
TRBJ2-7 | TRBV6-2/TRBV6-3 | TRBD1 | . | CASSYSGTGGYEQYF | TGTGCCAGCAGTTATTCCGGGACAGGGGGCTACGAGCAGTACTTC
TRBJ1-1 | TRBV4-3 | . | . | CASSQEARGSEAFF | TGCGCCAGCAGCCAAGAGGCCCGGGGGTCTGAAGCTTTCTTT
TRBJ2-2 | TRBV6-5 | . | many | CASSYISSGRGTGELFF | TGTGCCAGCAGTTATATTTCGTCGGGAAGAGGCACCGGGGAGCTGTTTTTT
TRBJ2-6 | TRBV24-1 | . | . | CATGASRAGANVLTF | TGTGCCACCGGTGCGTCGAGGGCTGGGGCCAACGTCCTGACTTTC
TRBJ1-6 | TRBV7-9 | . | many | CASSLDNSPLHF | TGTGCCAGCAGCTTAGATAATTCACCCCTCCACTTT
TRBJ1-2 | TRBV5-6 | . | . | CASSFGQAISYGHTF | TGTGCCAGCAGCTTCGGGCAGGCGATCTCCTATGGCCACACCTTC
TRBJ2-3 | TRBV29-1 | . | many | CSVGDWAADTQYF | TGCAGCGTTGGGGATTGGGCGGCTGATACGCAGTATTTT
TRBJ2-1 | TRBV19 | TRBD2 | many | CASRGSGLNEQFF | TGTGCCAGTCGGGGTAGCGGGCTCAATGAGCAGTTCTTC
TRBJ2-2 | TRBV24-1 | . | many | CATSVRYTGELFF | TGTGCCACCAGTGTTCGGTACACCGGGGAGCTGTTTTTT
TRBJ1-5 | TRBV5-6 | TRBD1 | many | CASSFRGPGNQPQHF | TGTGCCAGCAGCTTCAGGGGGCCCGGCAATCAGCCCCAGCATTTT
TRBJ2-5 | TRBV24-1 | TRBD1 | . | CATSGTGGGGGAQYF | TGTGCCACCAGTGGGACAGGGGGCGGGGGGGGAGCCCAGTACTTC
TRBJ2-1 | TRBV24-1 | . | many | CATSEGGYSSNEQFF | TGTGCCACCAGTGAAGGGGGTTATAGTAGTAATGAGCAGTTCTTC
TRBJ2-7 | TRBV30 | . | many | CAWGTGQTYEQYF | TGTGCCTGGGGAACAGGACAGACATACGAGCAGTACTTC
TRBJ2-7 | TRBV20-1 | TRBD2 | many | CSARVTSGPVHF | TGCAGTGCTAGAGTGACTAGCGGACCCGTACACTTC
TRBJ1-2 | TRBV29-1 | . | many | CSVGDTRRYGYTF | TGCAGCGTCGGGGACACGCGGCGGTATGGCTACACCTTC